Listed below are T cell receptor beta chains from one sample, sequenced in a study of blood T cell repertoires in COVID-19. TCRdb's copy holds only in-frame clones and misses some; the assay was immunoSEQ multiplex PCR. The sample records about 130,000 clones, about nine tenths being singletons. Source material: peripheral blood. The receptors derive from a man in his 60s with COVID-19, enrolled during active disease. Both conserved end residues are part of each CDR3. Fields, in order: D gene, J gene, V gene, clone size, CDR3 DNA, CDR3 protein. A D gene is named only where the DNA matches it firmly. A row's size may be missing; if present it is once, few, many or a size class.

D gene: -
J gene: TRBJ2-3
V gene: TRBV5-4
clone size: -
CDR3 DNA: TGTGCCAGCAGCTTGGTGGCCTTGGATACGCAGTATTTT
CDR3 protein: CASSLVALDTQYF

D gene: TRBD1
J gene: TRBJ2-5
V gene: TRBV2
clone size: -
CDR3 DNA: TGTGCCAGCAGTGAGGGGACAGGGGGGTCGGGTGAGACCCAGTACTTC
CDR3 protein: CASSEGTGGSGETQYF

D gene: -
J gene: TRBJ1-2
V gene: TRBV2
clone size: -
CDR3 DNA: TGTGCCCTAACAAGGAGAGAGGTCTATGGCTACACCTTC
CDR3 protein: CALTRREVYGYTF

D gene: -
J gene: TRBJ2-2
V gene: TRBV11-3
clone size: -
CDR3 DNA: TGTGCCAGCAGCGGGGTACAGGCATCCGCCGGGGAGCTGTTTTTT
CDR3 protein: CASSGVQASAGELFF

D gene: -
J gene: TRBJ1-4
V gene: TRBV7-9
clone size: -
CDR3 DNA: TGTGCCAGCAGCTTGGGCCAGGCAGGGGATGAAAAACTGTTTTTT
CDR3 protein: CASSLGQAGDEKLFF

D gene: -
J gene: TRBJ2-1
V gene: TRBV15
clone size: -
CDR3 DNA: TGTGCCACCAGCAGAGGAATTGACAGAGGTGAGCAGTTCTTC
CDR3 protein: CATSRGIDRGEQFF

D gene: -
J gene: TRBJ1-6
V gene: TRBV28
clone size: -
CDR3 DNA: TGTGCCAGCAGACCTCCGGGACAAAATTCACCCCTCCACTTT
CDR3 protein: CASRPPGQNSPLHF

D gene: -
J gene: TRBJ2-3
V gene: TRBV5-1
clone size: once
CDR3 DNA: TGCGCCAGCAGCTTGAACATCGGCACAGATACGCAGTATTTT
CDR3 protein: CASSLNIGTDTQYF

D gene: -
J gene: TRBJ1-3
V gene: TRBV6-6
clone size: -
CDR3 DNA: TGTGCCAGCGGCCTCGGGAGCTCTGGAAACACCATATATTTT
CDR3 protein: CASGLGSSGNTIYF

D gene: -
J gene: TRBJ1-1
V gene: TRBV5-1
clone size: -
CDR3 DNA: TGCGCCAGCAGCTTGGACAGGACGGACACTGAAGCTTTCTTT
CDR3 protein: CASSLDRTDTEAFF

D gene: TRBD2
J gene: TRBJ2-1
V gene: TRBV9
clone size: -
CDR3 DNA: TGTGCCAGCAGCGCTAGCGGGACTTCCGACAATGAGCAGTTCTTC
CDR3 protein: CASSASGTSDNEQFF

D gene: TRBD2
J gene: TRBJ2-3
V gene: TRBV4-1
clone size: -
CDR3 DNA: TGCGCCAGCAGCCTCTACTCTAGCGGGAGTTCGAGAGATACGCAGTATTTT
CDR3 protein: CASSLYSSGSSRDTQYF

D gene: TRBD2
J gene: TRBJ2-3
V gene: TRBV4-3
clone size: -
CDR3 DNA: TGCGCCAGCAGCCAAGGGACTAGCGGGAGGGCGAGCACAGATACGCAGTATTTT
CDR3 protein: CASSQGTSGRASTDTQYF

D gene: TRBD2
J gene: TRBJ2-2
V gene: TRBV6-5
clone size: -
CDR3 DNA: TGTGCCAGCAGTTACGGACTAGCGGGAGCGGTCGGGGAGCTGTTTTTT
CDR3 protein: CASSYGLAGAVGELFF

D gene: -
J gene: TRBJ2-7
V gene: TRBV19
clone size: -
CDR3 DNA: TGTGCCAGTAGCGGTTGGACTCCAAGGGAGCAGTACTTC
CDR3 protein: CASSGWTPREQYF

D gene: TRBD2
J gene: TRBJ2-7
V gene: TRBV4-3
clone size: once
CDR3 DNA: TGCGCCAGCAGCCAAGATAGGCTAGCGGGACGCGAGCAGTACTTC
CDR3 protein: CASSQDRLAGREQYF

D gene: TRBD1
J gene: TRBJ1-1
V gene: TRBV4-1
clone size: -
CDR3 DNA: TGCGCCAGCAGCCTCGGGACAGACACTGAAGCTTTCTTT
CDR3 protein: CASSLGTDTEAFF

D gene: TRBD2
J gene: TRBJ2-1
V gene: TRBV19
clone size: -
CDR3 DNA: TGTGCCAGTGACCCGGGGGGGGAGCCCAACAATGAGCAGTTCTTC
CDR3 protein: CASDPGGEPNNEQFF

D gene: -
J gene: TRBJ1-2
V gene: TRBV11-1
clone size: -
CDR3 DNA: TGTGCCAGCAGCCCATTAACCCCAGACAGCTCCTATGGCTACACCTTC
CDR3 protein: CASSPLTPDSSYGYTF

D gene: -
J gene: TRBJ2-7
V gene: TRBV7-2
clone size: -
CDR3 DNA: TGTGCCAGCAGCAGGGACACGAACTCCTACGAGCAGTACTTC
CDR3 protein: CASSRDTNSYEQYF

D gene: TRBD1
J gene: TRBJ1-1
V gene: TRBV6-5
clone size: -
CDR3 DNA: TGTGCCAGCATTCCGGGCCTGACAGGGGTCACTGAAGCTTTCTTT
CDR3 protein: CASIPGLTGVTEAFF

D gene: -
J gene: TRBJ1-2
V gene: TRBV6-2/TRBV6-3
clone size: -
CDR3 DNA: TGTGCCAGCAGCCGGCAGGGGCCCGTCTATGGCTACACCTTC
CDR3 protein: CASSRQGPVYGYTF

D gene: -
J gene: TRBJ1-6
V gene: TRBV6-5
clone size: -
CDR3 DNA: TGTGCCAGCAGTTACTCAGGACAGCCTACCAATTCACCCCTCCACTTT
CDR3 protein: CASSYSGQPTNSPLHF

D gene: -
J gene: TRBJ1-2
V gene: TRBV5-6
clone size: once
CDR3 DNA: TGTGCCAGCAGTGCGACGGGACAAGAGTTAGAAGGCTACACCTTC
CDR3 protein: CASSATGQELEGYTF

D gene: TRBD2
J gene: TRBJ2-1
V gene: TRBV28
clone size: -
CDR3 DNA: TGTGCCAGCAGTTTAATAACAGCGGGAGGCGCCAATGAGCAGTTCTTC
CDR3 protein: CASSLITAGGANEQFF

D gene: -
J gene: TRBJ2-6
V gene: TRBV5-6
clone size: -
CDR3 DNA: TGTGCCAGCAGCTTGTTTAACTCTGGGGCCAACGTCCTGACTTTC
CDR3 protein: CASSLFNSGANVLTF

D gene: -
J gene: TRBJ1-1
V gene: TRBV5-1
clone size: -
CDR3 DNA: TGCGCCAGCAGCACGCAGGAGGATACTGAAGCTTTCTTT
CDR3 protein: CASSTQEDTEAFF

D gene: -
J gene: TRBJ2-2
V gene: TRBV19
clone size: -
CDR3 DNA: TGTGCCAGTAGTATCCAGGTAGCGACGAACACCGGGGAGCTGTTTTTT
CDR3 protein: CASSIQVATNTGELFF

D gene: TRBD2
J gene: TRBJ2-5
V gene: TRBV19
clone size: once
CDR3 DNA: TGTGCCAGTAGTATCACCTGGACTAGCGGGAGGGGAGAGACCCAGTACTTC
CDR3 protein: CASSITWTSGRGETQYF

D gene: -
J gene: TRBJ1-5
V gene: TRBV6-5
clone size: -
CDR3 DNA: TGTGCCAGCAAAGGTGGGGCGGGCAATCAGCCCCAGCATTTT
CDR3 protein: CASKGGAGNQPQHF

D gene: TRBD2
J gene: TRBJ2-2
V gene: TRBV6-5
clone size: -
CDR3 DNA: TGTGCCAGCAGTTATGGGACTAGGCCCGGGGAGCTGTTTTTT
CDR3 protein: CASSYGTRPGELFF

D gene: TRBD1
J gene: TRBJ1-1
V gene: TRBV14
clone size: -
CDR3 DNA: TGTGCCAGCAGCCCGCGGACAGGGGGCTTCGAAAGCACTGAAGCTTTCTTT
CDR3 protein: CASSPRTGGFESTEAFF

D gene: -
J gene: TRBJ1-6
V gene: TRBV9
clone size: -
CDR3 DNA: TGTGCCAGCAGCCCCAGTGGCTCCTATAATTCACCCCTCCACTTT
CDR3 protein: CASSPSGSYNSPLHF

D gene: TRBD1
J gene: TRBJ2-3
V gene: TRBV19
clone size: -
CDR3 DNA: TGTGCCAGTAGTATAGGGACAGGCCGTCCAGATACGCAGTATTTT
CDR3 protein: CASSIGTGRPDTQYF

D gene: -
J gene: TRBJ2-7
V gene: TRBV29-1
clone size: once
CDR3 DNA: TGCAGCGTGCGAAAGAGATCAGGTGCGGTCCCCAGGGGCTACGAGCAGTACTTC
CDR3 protein: CSVRKRSGAVPRGYEQYF

D gene: -
J gene: TRBJ2-1
V gene: TRBV7-2
clone size: once
CDR3 DNA: TGTGCCAGCAGCTTAGCGGGAGTGGCCTACAATGAGCAGTTCTTC
CDR3 protein: CASSLAGVAYNEQFF

D gene: -
J gene: TRBJ1-2
V gene: TRBV5-1
clone size: -
CDR3 DNA: TGCGCCAGCAGCTTGCCAGGGGATGGCTACACCTTC
CDR3 protein: CASSLPGDGYTF

D gene: TRBD2
J gene: TRBJ2-5
V gene: TRBV5-6
clone size: -
CDR3 DNA: TGTGCCAGCAGCTTGCCAGCGGGAGTCGAAGAGACCCAGTACTTC
CDR3 protein: CASSLPAGVEETQYF

D gene: -
J gene: TRBJ2-1
V gene: TRBV7-2
clone size: -
CDR3 DNA: TGTGCCAGCAGCTCTCCGAGCTCCTACAATGAGCAGTTCTTC
CDR3 protein: CASSSPSSYNEQFF

D gene: TRBD1
J gene: TRBJ1-2
V gene: TRBV28
clone size: -
CDR3 DNA: TGTGCCAGCAGTTTACAGACAGGGGATTATGGCTACACCTTC
CDR3 protein: CASSLQTGDYGYTF

D gene: TRBD1
J gene: TRBJ2-3
V gene: TRBV5-4
clone size: once
CDR3 DNA: TGTGCCAGCAGCCCCGCAGGACAGGCCCGCACAGATACGCAGTATTTT
CDR3 protein: CASSPAGQARTDTQYF

D gene: TRBD1
J gene: TRBJ1-5
V gene: TRBV6-6
clone size: -
CDR3 DNA: TGTGCCAGCAGGAGGGTAGGGGGACAGGGGAATCAGCCCCAGCATTTT
CDR3 protein: CASRRVGGQGNQPQHF

D gene: TRBD1
J gene: TRBJ1-1
V gene: TRBV4-2
clone size: once
CDR3 DNA: TGTGCCAGCAGCCTAACGACAGGGATGAACACTGAAGCTTTCTTT
CDR3 protein: CASSLTTGMNTEAFF

D gene: TRBD1
J gene: TRBJ1-2
V gene: TRBV19
clone size: once
CDR3 DNA: TGTGCCAGTAGTATCCGGGACAGGGGTGGCTATGGCTACACCTTC
CDR3 protein: CASSIRDRGGYGYTF

D gene: TRBD1
J gene: TRBJ1-2
V gene: TRBV6-6
clone size: -
CDR3 DNA: TGTGCCAGCGGTAGACAGGGAGGCTATGGCTACACCTTC
CDR3 protein: CASGRQGGYGYTF

D gene: TRBD1
J gene: TRBJ2-1
V gene: TRBV2
clone size: -
CDR3 DNA: TGTGCCAGCATTACGGACAGGGGGACTGAGCAGTTCTTC
CDR3 protein: CASITDRGTEQFF

D gene: TRBD1
J gene: TRBJ1-1
V gene: TRBV12-3/TRBV12-4
clone size: -
CDR3 DNA: TGTGCCAGCACCAAGGACAGGGGCGCGGAAGCTTTCTTT
CDR3 protein: CASTKDRGAEAFF

D gene: TRBD1
J gene: TRBJ1-5
V gene: TRBV19
clone size: -
CDR3 DNA: TGTGCCAGCCGGGACAGGGGCCATCAGCCCCAGCATTTT
CDR3 protein: CASRDRGHQPQHF

D gene: -
J gene: TRBJ1-1
V gene: TRBV18
clone size: -
CDR3 DNA: TGTGCCAGTCACCGGGAGGGGGTTGAAGCTTTCTTT
CDR3 protein: CASHREGVEAFF

D gene: -
J gene: TRBJ2-1
V gene: TRBV24-1
clone size: -
CDR3 DNA: TGTGCCACCAGTGATAGCAGCGTCGCCTCCAATGAGCAGTTCTTC
CDR3 protein: CATSDSSVASNEQFF

D gene: TRBD1
J gene: TRBJ2-7
V gene: TRBV7-8
clone size: -
CDR3 DNA: TGTGCCAGCAGCTTAATACCGGGACAGAGCTCCTACGAGCAGTACTTC
CDR3 protein: CASSLIPGQSSYEQYF

D gene: -
J gene: TRBJ2-7
V gene: TRBV27
clone size: -
CDR3 DNA: TGTGCCAGCAGTTTTCGGCGGGTCATAACAAAGCAGTACTTC
CDR3 protein: CASSFRRVITKQYF

D gene: -
J gene: TRBJ1-1
V gene: TRBV27
clone size: -
CDR3 DNA: TGTGCCAGCAGTCACGACAGGAGTAACGCTGAAGCTTTCTTT
CDR3 protein: CASSHDRSNAEAFF

D gene: -
J gene: TRBJ1-1
V gene: TRBV19
clone size: -
CDR3 DNA: TGTGCCAGTACCCCCCAGCGGGTACAGAACACTGAAGCTTTCTTT
CDR3 protein: CASTPQRVQNTEAFF